What follows describes a single T cell receptor (beta chain). Its antigen is unidentified. This entry comes from a study of beta chain features in type 1 diabetes. About the study: Taken together, all samples contributed 107,917,701 examined sorted cells. Whole-study findings and limits: Among patients with Type 1 diabetes, TCRB CDR3s were moderately but significantly shorter in every one of the four CD4+ subsets. In type 1 diabetes patients, VDJ junctions had fewer insertions; deletions at these junctions were more frequent.

CDR1 and CDR2 (germline): SGHVS, FQNEAQ. The length of the CDR3 is 21 residues. V was pared by 5 bases and J by 2 bases, with 16 bases of the junction left unmatched. Blood was drawn once from each donor into heparinised tubes. The draws averaged approximately 120 mL. Based on CD45RO/CCR7/CD25/CD127/CD95/CD27, CD4+ regulatory, stem cell-like memory, naive and central memory cells were sorted. Expressed TCRB transcripts were sequenced, since all the RNA that had been isolated was reverse transcribed. Assay used: immunoSEQ multiplex PCR; TCRdb lists only in-frame clones, some missing. The table lists some 350,000 clones, approximately 13% of them singletons.

Sequencing was carried out using naive CD4+ T cells from blood. The rearrangement joins TRBV7-8 to TRBJ2-3; 16 nucleotides line up with TRBD2. The receptor comes from a woman under 30 with type 1 diabetes. The CDR3 region is CASSPTLGTSGRAGNTDTQYF. The CDR3 DNA reads TGTGCCAGCAGCCCTACCCTCGGGACTAGCGGGAGGGCCGGGAACACAGATACGCAGTATTTT. Combining the CDR3 with reference TRBV7-8 and TRBJ2-3 gives the whole variable domain GAGVSQSPRYKVAKRGQDVALRCDPISGHVSLFWYQQALGQGPEFLTYFQNEAQLDKSGLPSDRFFAERPEGSVSTLKIQRTQQEDSAVYLCASSPTLGTSGRAGNTDTQYFGPGTRLTVL.